Listed below are T cell receptor beta chains from one sample, sequenced in a study of early T cells in non-severe SARS-CoV-2 infection. TCRdb ran MiXCR on the 5' RACE reads and lists one entry per CDR3 protein. Of 60,000 or so distinct CDR3 sequences in the sample, approximately 12% are singletons; the top ten hold under 4.5%. The sequencing input was whole blood. These receptors all stem from an adult who was a healthcare worker with PCR-confirmed SARS-CoV-2 infection or an uninfected control (not recorded which). Both conserved end residues are part of each CDR3. A D gene is named only where the DNA matches it firmly. The size field is filled for only some rows; it gives once, few, many or a size class.

CDR3 DNA: TGCAGTGCTAGAGATAGGGTAGCGGGAGGAGTTGAGCAGTTCTTC
CDR3 protein: CSARDRVAGGVEQFF
J gene: TRBJ2-1
D gene: TRBD2
clone size: many
V gene: TRBV20-1

CDR3 DNA: TGCAGCGTTGGGCGCGGGACTAGTCTGGGTGAGCAGTACTTC
CDR3 protein: CSVGRGTSLGEQYF
J gene: TRBJ2-7
D gene: TRBD2
clone size: many
V gene: TRBV29-1

CDR3 DNA: TGCAGCGTTGCCGGGACGTACGAGCAGTACTTC
CDR3 protein: CSVAGTYEQYF
J gene: TRBJ2-7
D gene: -
clone size: few
V gene: TRBV29-1

CDR3 DNA: TGTGCCAGCAGCTGGCGGGGGCCTGCCTACGAGCAGTACTTC
CDR3 protein: CASSWRGPAYEQYF
J gene: TRBJ2-7
D gene: -
clone size: many
V gene: TRBV11-2

CDR3 DNA: TGTGCCACCAGTGAGCAGGAGAGGACTAATGAAAAACTGTTTTTT
CDR3 protein: CATSEQERTNEKLFF
J gene: TRBJ1-4
D gene: -
clone size: many
V gene: TRBV24-1

CDR3 DNA: TGTGCCAGCAGCCTCCTTAAGACGGCCTCCTACGAGCAGTACTTC
CDR3 protein: CASSLLKTASYEQYF
J gene: TRBJ2-7
D gene: -
clone size: -
V gene: TRBV7-6

CDR3 DNA: TGTGCCACCGCAACTGCGACAGGAACCAACTATGGCTACACCTTC
CDR3 protein: CATATATGTNYGYTF
J gene: TRBJ1-2
D gene: -
clone size: -
V gene: TRBV10-3

CDR3 DNA: TGTGCCAGCAGTATCTGGGTTACCGGGGAGCTGTTTTTT
CDR3 protein: CASSIWVTGELFF
J gene: TRBJ2-2
D gene: -
clone size: -
V gene: TRBV12-3/TRBV12-4

CDR3 DNA: TGCGCCAGCAGCGCTAACTCCTTTTCTTTCTATGAGCAGTTCTTC
CDR3 protein: CASSANSFSFYEQFF
J gene: TRBJ2-1
D gene: -
clone size: many
V gene: TRBV10-1

CDR3 DNA: TGTGCCAGCAGATTCGAAGGACGTGGCAATGAGCAGTTCTTC
CDR3 protein: CASRFEGRGNEQFF
J gene: TRBJ2-1
D gene: -
clone size: many
V gene: TRBV12-3/TRBV12-4

CDR3 DNA: TGTGCCACATCGAGCGGGACAAGCACAGATACGCAGTATTTT
CDR3 protein: CATSSGTSTDTQYF
J gene: TRBJ2-3
D gene: -
clone size: -
V gene: TRBV28

CDR3 DNA: TGTGCCAGCAGCTTATTGCGGGGCGTTGAGCAGTTCTTC
CDR3 protein: CASSLLRGVEQFF
J gene: TRBJ2-1
D gene: -
clone size: -
V gene: TRBV7-2

CDR3 DNA: TGCAGTGCTAGAGATCTCGCAGGGGTGTATGGGGAGCTGTTTTTT
CDR3 protein: CSARDLAGVYGELFF
J gene: TRBJ2-2
D gene: -
clone size: many
V gene: TRBV20-1

CDR3 DNA: TGTGCCAGCAGCCAACGGCCGTCCTCGGCCTATAATTCACCCCTCCACTTT
CDR3 protein: CASSQRPSSAYNSPLHF
J gene: TRBJ1-6
D gene: -
clone size: many
V gene: TRBV14

CDR3 DNA: TGTGCCAGCAGCTTGGAACGGACAGGAAATTCACCCCTCCACTTT
CDR3 protein: CASSLERTGNSPLHF
J gene: TRBJ1-6
D gene: TRBD1
clone size: few
V gene: TRBV5-6

CDR3 DNA: TGTGCCAGCAGTTCCGGGACTAGCGGGAGGGCCCTCTACGAGCAGTACTTC
CDR3 protein: CASSSGTSGRALYEQYF
J gene: TRBJ2-7
D gene: TRBD2
clone size: many
V gene: TRBV28

CDR3 DNA: TGCAGCGTCGAGCCGCAGGGGAGGAACACTGAAGCTTTCTTT
CDR3 protein: CSVEPQGRNTEAFF
J gene: TRBJ1-1
D gene: -
clone size: -
V gene: TRBV29-1

CDR3 DNA: TGCAGTGCTAGAGATTGGAGGGGAGCTTCCGGGGAGCTGTTTTTT
CDR3 protein: CSARDWRGASGELFF
J gene: TRBJ2-2
D gene: -
clone size: -
V gene: TRBV20-1

CDR3 DNA: TGTGCCAGCAGCGAAAGACCAAGACTAGCGGGAGCGGGTAGCTCCTACAATGAGCAGTTCTTC
CDR3 protein: CASSERPRLAGAGSSYNEQFF
J gene: TRBJ2-1
D gene: TRBD2
clone size: medium-sized
V gene: TRBV7-6

CDR3 DNA: TGTGCCAGCAGTTTCCTAGCGGGAGGCACAGATACGCAGTATTTT
CDR3 protein: CASSFLAGGTDTQYF
J gene: TRBJ2-3
D gene: TRBD2
clone size: many
V gene: TRBV12-3/TRBV12-4

CDR3 DNA: TGTGCCAGCAGCTCATCGGCGGATACGCAGTATTTT
CDR3 protein: CASSSSADTQYF
J gene: TRBJ2-3
D gene: -
clone size: many
V gene: TRBV7-8

CDR3 DNA: TGTGCCAGCAGCTCCGGGGTAGATACGCAGTATTTT
CDR3 protein: CASSSGVDTQYF
J gene: TRBJ2-3
D gene: -
clone size: few
V gene: TRBV7-2

CDR3 DNA: TGTGCCAGCAGCCTCAGTACAGGGTTCGGCTACACCTTC
CDR3 protein: CASSLSTGFGYTF
J gene: TRBJ1-2
D gene: -
clone size: -
V gene: TRBV3-1

CDR3 DNA: TGCGCCAGCAGCCCGGGGACGGTAATGAACACTGAAGCTTTCTTT
CDR3 protein: CASSPGTVMNTEAFF
J gene: TRBJ1-1
D gene: -
clone size: once
V gene: TRBV5-1

CDR3 DNA: TGCAGCGTTGTTTCTAGCGGAGGGGAGACCCAGTACTTC
CDR3 protein: CSVVSSGGETQYF
J gene: TRBJ2-5
D gene: TRBD2
clone size: few
V gene: TRBV29-1

CDR3 DNA: TGTGCCAGCAGCTTAAACGACAGGGCGGAGTGGTCGATCACTGAAGCTTTCTTT
CDR3 protein: CASSLNDRAEWSITEAFF
J gene: TRBJ1-1
D gene: TRBD1
clone size: -
V gene: TRBV7-9

CDR3 DNA: TGTGCCAGCAGCCAACAGGGAGGAATCGAAGCTTTCTTT
CDR3 protein: CASSQQGGIEAFF
J gene: TRBJ1-1
D gene: -
clone size: many
V gene: TRBV7-3

CDR3 DNA: TGTGCCAGCAGCCGGACAGGCCGGGATACGCAGTATTTT
CDR3 protein: CASSRTGRDTQYF
J gene: TRBJ2-3
D gene: TRBD1
clone size: -
V gene: TRBV7-9

CDR3 DNA: TGTGCCAGCAGCCAAGATCCGGGAAGAGATACGCAGTATTTT
CDR3 protein: CASSQDPGRDTQYF
J gene: TRBJ2-3
D gene: -
clone size: few
V gene: TRBV14

CDR3 DNA: TGTGCCAGCAGCCGAATACTTGGGGCGGGGAGGAATATCGCCGAGCAGTACTTC
CDR3 protein: CASSRILGAGRNIAEQYF
J gene: TRBJ2-7
D gene: -
clone size: few
V gene: TRBV7-9

CDR3 DNA: TGTGCCAGCAGTCCCAAGGGGAGGGACCCAAGCGAGCAGTACTTC
CDR3 protein: CASSPKGRDPSEQYF
J gene: TRBJ2-7
D gene: TRBD2
clone size: many
V gene: TRBV27

CDR3 DNA: TGCAGTGCGCCTGATAACAGGAATGGGGTAACGTACGAGCAGTACTTC
CDR3 protein: CSAPDNRNGVTYEQYF
J gene: TRBJ2-7
D gene: -
clone size: many
V gene: TRBV20-1

CDR3 DNA: TGTGCCAGCAGCGGGTCCCCACAGCTCAATCAGCCCCAGCATTTT
CDR3 protein: CASSGSPQLNQPQHF
J gene: TRBJ1-5
D gene: -
clone size: many
V gene: TRBV9

CDR3 DNA: TGTGCCAGCAGCTTAGACGATGTAGGTTTAACGGGCTACACCTTC
CDR3 protein: CASSLDDVGLTGYTF
J gene: TRBJ1-2
D gene: -
clone size: -
V gene: TRBV7-8

CDR3 DNA: TGTGCCAGCAGCGAGTCCACCCGGGGGCCACGTGGAAACACCATATATTTT
CDR3 protein: CASSESTRGPRGNTIYF
J gene: TRBJ1-3
D gene: -
clone size: few
V gene: TRBV9

CDR3 DNA: TGCGCCAGCAGGATGGGACAGGCCTCTGGAAACACCATATATTTT
CDR3 protein: CASRMGQASGNTIYF
J gene: TRBJ1-3
D gene: TRBD1
clone size: many
V gene: TRBV5-1

CDR3 DNA: TGTGCCAGCAGTGAGCGGGGAGGGATTTTTGCCTACGAGCAGTACTTC
CDR3 protein: CASSERGGIFAYEQYF
J gene: TRBJ2-7
D gene: TRBD2
clone size: many
V gene: TRBV2

CDR3 DNA: TGTGCCAGCAGCTTTCAGGGGGCGCGGGAGCAGTACTTC
CDR3 protein: CASSFQGAREQYF
J gene: TRBJ2-7
D gene: TRBD1
clone size: many
V gene: TRBV7-6

CDR3 DNA: TGTGCCAGCAGTTACCTCAACCCGGGGTCACTTTTTGGGAATGAGCAGTTCTTC
CDR3 protein: CASSYLNPGSLFGNEQFF
J gene: TRBJ2-1
D gene: -
clone size: -
V gene: TRBV6-2/TRBV6-3

CDR3 DNA: TGTGCCAGCAGCCCGCTCTTAAATCAGCCCCAGCATTTT
CDR3 protein: CASSPLLNQPQHF
J gene: TRBJ1-5
D gene: -
clone size: -
V gene: TRBV28

CDR3 DNA: TGTGCCAGTAGTCTGGAGCCAGACACCGGGGAGCTGTTTTTT
CDR3 protein: CASSLEPDTGELFF
J gene: TRBJ2-2
D gene: -
clone size: -
V gene: TRBV19

CDR3 DNA: TGTGCCAGCTCACCACCCGAAGGGCAGACGACCTACAATGAGCAGTTCTTC
CDR3 protein: CASSPPEGQTTYNEQFF
J gene: TRBJ2-1
D gene: -
clone size: few
V gene: TRBV18

CDR3 DNA: TGTGCCAGCAGTCTACTGACAGCAACCTCTGGAAACACCATATATTTT
CDR3 protein: CASSLLTATSGNTIYF
J gene: TRBJ1-3
D gene: -
clone size: -
V gene: TRBV6-5

CDR3 DNA: TGTGCCAGCATTACTAGCGGGGGGCTCGGAGGTGAGCAGTTCTTC
CDR3 protein: CASITSGGLGGEQFF
J gene: TRBJ2-1
D gene: TRBD2
clone size: -
V gene: TRBV6-1

CDR3 DNA: TGTGCCAGCAGCCAAGATAGACAGGGGGAGGCCAAAAACATTCAGTACTTC
CDR3 protein: CASSQDRQGEAKNIQYF
J gene: TRBJ2-4
D gene: TRBD1
clone size: many
V gene: TRBV14

CDR3 DNA: TGTGCCAGCAGCTTATTGGTGACAGGGGTATTGAACACTGAAGCTTTCTTT
CDR3 protein: CASSLLVTGVLNTEAFF
J gene: TRBJ1-1
D gene: TRBD1
clone size: -
V gene: TRBV5-6

CDR3 DNA: TGTGCCAGCAGAAACCGGGTTGAAGGTATTGAAGCTTTCTTT
CDR3 protein: CASRNRVEGIEAFF
J gene: TRBJ1-1
D gene: -
clone size: many
V gene: TRBV7-2

CDR3 DNA: TGCGCCAGCAGCTTGTTCTCCAATTCCTACGAGCAGTACTTC
CDR3 protein: CASSLFSNSYEQYF
J gene: TRBJ2-7
D gene: -
clone size: -
V gene: TRBV5-1

CDR3 DNA: TGTGCCAGCAGCGCCGACCTGGGGGAGACCCAGTACTTC
CDR3 protein: CASSADLGETQYF
J gene: TRBJ2-5
D gene: -
clone size: many
V gene: TRBV7-3

CDR3 DNA: TGCAGTGCTAGTCCTACGGGACAGGATTACTCCTACGAGCAGTACTTC
CDR3 protein: CSASPTGQDYSYEQYF
J gene: TRBJ2-7
D gene: TRBD1
clone size: -
V gene: TRBV20-1

CDR3 DNA: TGTGCCAGCACCGGACTAGCGAGGAACTACAATGAGCAGTTCTTC
CDR3 protein: CASTGLARNYNEQFF
J gene: TRBJ2-1
D gene: TRBD2
clone size: many
V gene: TRBV11-2

CDR3 DNA: TGTGCCAGTACCACAGGGTCTTTTGGTCAGCCCCAGCATTTT
CDR3 protein: CASTTGSFGQPQHF
J gene: TRBJ1-5
D gene: -
clone size: many
V gene: TRBV19

CDR3 DNA: TGCAGCGTGACAGGGGGCACAGATACGCAGTATTTT
CDR3 protein: CSVTGGTDTQYF
J gene: TRBJ2-3
D gene: TRBD1
clone size: many
V gene: TRBV29-1

CDR3 DNA: TGTGCCAGCTCACCGGACAGGGAAGAAAAACTGTTTTTT
CDR3 protein: CASSPDREEKLFF
J gene: TRBJ1-4
D gene: TRBD1
clone size: -
V gene: TRBV18

CDR3 DNA: TGTGCCAGCAGCCGAGGGCTAGCGGGAGGGCACCAAGAGACCCAGTACTTC
CDR3 protein: CASSRGLAGGHQETQYF
J gene: TRBJ2-5
D gene: TRBD2
clone size: many
V gene: TRBV7-6

CDR3 DNA: TGTGCCAGCTCACCTGGGACTAGCGCCTACAATGAGCAGTTCTTC
CDR3 protein: CASSPGTSAYNEQFF
J gene: TRBJ2-1
D gene: TRBD2
clone size: many
V gene: TRBV18

CDR3 DNA: TGTGCCAGCAGCTTAGGGCCAGGGGACTCAAAACTGTTTTTT
CDR3 protein: CASSLGPGDSKLFF
J gene: TRBJ1-4
D gene: -
clone size: -
V gene: TRBV7-3

CDR3 DNA: TGTGCCTGGAGGGCCCACACCGGGACAGGGGCCCGGGGGCAGTTCTTC
CDR3 protein: CAWRAHTGTGARGQFF
J gene: TRBJ2-1
D gene: TRBD1
clone size: few
V gene: TRBV30

CDR3 DNA: TGTGCCACCAGTGATTTAGGGGCGACAGATACGCAGTATTTT
CDR3 protein: CATSDLGATDTQYF
J gene: TRBJ2-3
D gene: -
clone size: -
V gene: TRBV24-1

CDR3 DNA: TGTGCCAGCAGCCAAGAAACCCCTTCGTACCAAGAGACCCAGTACTTC
CDR3 protein: CASSQETPSYQETQYF
J gene: TRBJ2-5
D gene: -
clone size: many
V gene: TRBV14